These 15 T cell receptor beta chains originate from one sample sequenced in a study of shared clonotypes between healthy human individuals. Naive CD8 cells were CD45RO-negative, positively selected for CCR7, excluding terminally differentiated effector memory CD45RA+ cells. Repertoires were generated with immunoSEQ multiplex PCR, while TCRdb's copy carries only in-frame clones and drops some. The sample records roughly 1,800,000 clones, about 95% being singletons. Sequencing used naive CD8+ T cells sorted from blood. These receptors came from a man aged 18 to 35 in good health.

This chain joins TRBV9 and TRBJ2-1; tentatively, D is TRBD1 (5 bases). Trimming shortened V by 3 bases and J by 8 bases, and 15 bases separated the two germline ends. Germline V gene lookup returns CDR1 SGDLS and CDR2 YYNGEE. The CDR3 length is 14 residues. CDR3 DNA sequence: TGTGCCAGCAGCGACCAGAACTTAGGGGATGAGCAGTTCTTC. Translated, it gives CASSDQNLGDEQFF.

The chain combines TRBV9 with TRBJ1-1, with a possible D match to TRBD1 (5 bases). The V gene lost 4 bases and the J gene lost 1 base, with 17 bases spanning the gap. The CDR3 runs 16 residues. From germline, CDR1 is SGDLS and CDR2 YYNGEE. CDR3 residues: CASSPAPGPPNTEAFF. CDR3 DNA: TGTGCCAGCAGCCCCGCCCCGGGACCGCCGAACACTGAAGCTTTCTTT. Complete variable domain (other parts from reference TRBV9 and TRBJ1-1): DSGVTQTPKHLITATGQRVTLRCSPRSGDLSVYWYQQSLDQGLQFLIQYYNGEERAKGNILERFSAQQFPDLHSELNLSSLELGDSALYFCASSPAPGPPNTEAFFGQGTRLTVV.

This clone is a singleton in its sample. This sequence joins TRBV6-1 and TRBJ2-3; D ambiguous. The CDR3 covers 14 residues. CDR1 and CDR2 (germline): MNHNS, SASEGT. Trimming stripped 7 bases from V and 5 bases from J, with 16 bases between. DNA for the CDR3: TGTGCCAGCATTATTAATACACCGAAAGATACGCAGTATTTT. This encodes CASIINTPKDTQYF.

This chain uses TRBV28 with TRBJ1-1, with D tentatively TRBD1 (6 bases). V shed 2 bases and J shed 2 bases, with 9 bases lying between them. The CDR3 runs 14 residues. Germline CDR1 MDHEN, CDR2 SYDVKM. Here the CDR3 reads CASSLRGDNTEAFF. The CDR3 DNA reads as TGTGCCAGCAGTTTAAGGGGGGATAACACTGAAGCTTTCTTT.

This CDR3 reads CASTVDSLGNQPQHF. The CDR3 DNA reads TGTGCCAGCACTGTGGACAGCTTGGGCAATCAGCCCCAGCATTTT. The chain combines TRBV28 with TRBJ1-5, with D possibly matching TRBD1 (6 bases). The CDR3 extends over 15 amino acids. Germline V gene lookup returns CDR1 MDHEN and CDR2 SYDVKM. Trimming took off 7 bases at V and 2 bases at J, with 15 bases between the two ends.

The chain recombines TRBV11-2 with TRBJ2-3, with TRBD2 matching over 8 bases. The junction had 5 bases not matched to a gene; V was cut back by 1 base and J by 5 bases. CDR3 length equals 15 residues. The germline gives CDR1 SGHAT, CDR2 FQNNGV. The CDR3 here is CASSLAGGFGDTQYF. CDR3 in DNA: TGTGCCAGCAGCTTAGCGGGGGGGTTCGGAGATACGCAGTATTTT. Supplemented by reference TRBV11-2 and TRBJ2-3, the full variable domain reads EAGVAQSPRYKIIEKRQSVAFWCNPISGHATLYWYQQILGQGPKLLIQFQNNGVVDDSQLPKDRFSAERLKGVDSTLKIQPAKLEDSAVYLCASSLAGGFGDTQYFGPGTRLTVL.

The genes are TRBV5-6 and TRBJ1-2, with D perhaps matching TRBD1 (6 bases). This CDR3 is 14 amino acids long. Germline CDR1 is SGHDT and CDR2 is YYEEEE. V was pared by 5 bases and J by 4 bases, with 15 bases between. Here the CDR3 DNA reads TGTGCCAGCAGTGAACAGGGATCGGTCTATGGCTACACCTTC. This gives the protein CASSEQGSVYGYTF.

V is TRBV4-1 and J is TRBJ2-5; 9 positions match TRBD1. This CDR3 region has 16 residues. The V gene's germline CDR1 is MGHRA and CDR2 YSYEKL. With V trimmed by 3 bases and J by 2 bases, 7 bases remained unmatched. The CDR3 DNA sequence: TGCGCCAGCAGCCAGTGGGGGGACAGGGTACAAGAGACCCAGTACTTC. This translates into CASSQWGDRVQETQYF.

As for this clone: Different DNA sequences within this sample yield the same CDR3. V usage is TRBV7-9 and J usage is TRBJ1-3; D is unresolved. CDR1 SEHNR and CDR2 FQNEAQ come from the germline V gene (reference sequence). V was clipped by 0 bases and J by 0 bases, with 3 bases between them. This CDR3 has 14 amino acids. The CDR3 spells CASSLAGSGNTIYF. The CDR3 region has the DNA TGTGCCAGCAGCTTAGCCGGCTCTGGAAACACCATATATTTT.

The V gene is TRBV29-1, the J gene TRBJ2-1; TRBD2 agrees at 7 bases. V shed 6 bases, J shed 7 bases, and the junction held 15 bases outside the gene matches. The CDR3 totals 15 residues. Germline CDR1 reads SQVTM; CDR2 reads ANQGSEA. The CDR3 loop is CSVDLTSESTNEQFF. The CDR3 region has the DNA TGCAGCGTCGATCTTACTAGCGAGAGTACGAATGAGCAGTTCTTC.

The genes are TRBV27 and TRBJ2-1; TRBD2 is a possible D gene (6 bases). Trimming removed 2 bases from V and 6 bases from J, with 14 bases in between. Germline V gene lookup returns CDR1 MNHEY and CDR2 SMNVEV (reference sequence). The CDR3 consists of 15 residues. For the CDR3, the DNA is TGTGCCAGCAGTTTAGGCCCCGGGACTCCCAATGAGCAGTTCTTC. This encodes CASSLGPGTPNEQFF.

The chain uses TRBV27 and TRBJ2-7, with 7 bases aligning to TRBD1. CDR3 length: 13 amino acids. Germline loops: CDR1 MNHEY, CDR2 SMNVEV (reference sequence). The trim removed 3 bases at V and 5 bases at J, leaving 4 bases unmatched. CDR3 coding DNA: TGTGCCAGCAGTTTTTGGCAGGGGGACGAGCAGTACTTC. It is translated as CASSFWQGDEQYF.

As regards this clone: Additional DNA sequences in this sample encode the identical CDR3. The chain recombines TRBV6-1 with TRBJ2-5, with 10 bases aligning to TRBD1. The CDR3 length is 15 residues. CDR1 and CDR2 from the germline V gene are MNHNS and SASEGT. V shed 1 base and J 5 bases; nucleotides not matched to a gene: 4. DNA for the CDR3: TGTGCCAGCAGTGAAGGGACAGGGGGAGGGGAGACCCAGTACTTC. It translates to CASSEGTGGGETQYF.

The rearrangement joins TRBV5-4 to TRBJ2-5; tentatively, D is TRBD1 or TRBD2 (5 bases each). V was shortened by 3 bases and J by 3 bases, with 9 bases between the two germline ends. The CDR3 has 13 residues. Germline V gives CDR1 SGHNT, CDR2 YYREEE (reference sequence). The CDR3 nucleotides are TGTGCCAGCAGCTGGGGGAGCGAAGAGACCCAGTACTTC. It specifies CASSWGSEETQYF.

The chain uses TRBV19 and TRBJ2-1; no reliable D call. The germline gives CDR1 LNHDA, CDR2 SQIVND (reference sequence). With 7 bases removed from V and 2 bases from J, the gap between germline ends came to 21 bases. The CDR3 has 17 residues. The CDR3 is CASTFSGGLVAYNEQFF. The CDR3 DNA sequence: TGTGCCAGTACCTTTAGTGGCGGTCTGGTGGCCTACAATGAGCAGTTCTTC.